Below are 24 T cell receptor beta chains sequenced from a single sample in a study of shared clonotypes between healthy human individuals (dated by TCRdb to the early 2020s). Library preparation employed the immunoSEQ multiplex PCR assay. In TCRdb, the immuneACCESS table is reduced to in-frame sequences with V and J assigned. These tables do not hold every clone; where another copy was compared, an unresolved V gene accounts for under half, and the others remain unexplained. For this sample the table gives 1.4 million to 1.5 million clones, of which roughly 96% were detected only once. The ten largest clonotypes hold roughly 1.2% of the sample. The material sequenced was naive CD4+ T cells sorted from blood. The cell subset or site tag for this specimen amounts to: CD45RA+ positively selected. These receptors came from a man younger than 40 in good health.

The chain joins TRBV27 to TRBJ2-2, with no clear D. The V gene lost 6 bases and the J gene lost 4 bases, with 15 bases spanning the gap. The germline CDR1 and CDR2 sequences are MNHEY and SMNVEV (reference sequence). The length of the CDR3 is 15 residues. The CDR3 bases are TGTGCCAGCAGCCCAAGCCCAGTTCCCACCGGGGAGCTGTTTTTT. As protein: CASSPSPVPTGELFF.

This chain uses TRBV2 with TRBJ2-3; 11 nucleotides line up with TRBD1. After removal of 6 bases from V and 4 bases from J, the junction contained 0 bases not matched to a gene. The CDR3 totals 13 residues. Germline V lookup: CDR1 SNHLY, CDR2 FYNNEI. CDR3 in DNA: TGTGCCAGCAGGGGACAGGGGGCAGATACGCAGTATTTT. It codes for CASRGQGADTQYF.

The CDR3 here is CASSFNPAYEQYF. The CDR3 DNA is TGTGCCAGCAGCTTTAATCCAGCGTACGAGCAGTACTTC. The gene calls are TRBV5-6 and TRBJ2-7; no definite D call. Looked up from germline, CDR1 is SGHDT and CDR2 is YYEEEE. Deletions cut 2 bases from V and 4 bases from J, with 10 bases between. The CDR3 runs to 13 residues.

The chain joins TRBV9 to TRBJ2-1; 9 nucleotides align to TRBD2. The CDR3 spans 17 residues. V trimming: 0 bases; J trimming: 4 bases; junction bases outside the gene matches: 8. Germline CDR1 SGDLS, CDR2 YYNGEE. CDR3 bases: TGTGCCAGCAGCGTAGCCACAGGGACTAGCCTTTACAATGAGCAGTTCTTC. The encoded protein is CASSVATGTSLYNEQFF. The variable domain in full, completed from reference TRBV9 and TRBJ2-1, reads DSGVTQTPKHLITATGQRVTLRCSPRSGDLSVYWYQQSLDQGLQFLIQYYNGEERAKGNILERFSAQQFPDLHSELNLSSLELGDSALYFCASSVATGTSLYNEQFFGPGTRLTVL.

The rearrangement links TRBV10-3 to TRBJ1-4; TRBD1 is a possible D gene (6 bases). The CDR3 sequence is 18 residues long. The germline V gene encodes CDR1 ENHRY and CDR2 SYGVKD. V lost 3 bases to trimming and J lost 7 bases, with 24 bases between them. CDR3 sequence: CAISDPQYRVSSGEKLFF. CDR3 nucleotide sequence: TGTGCCATCAGTGACCCGCAGTACAGGGTCTCGTCAGGTGAAAAACTGTTTTTT.

This chain joins TRBV10-1 and TRBJ2-5; 7 bases fit TRBD1. CDR3 size: 14 residues. The germline V gene encodes CDR1 WNHNN and CDR2 SYGVQD (reference sequence). J lost 0 bases, V lost 10 bases, and 8 bases had no gene match. The CDR3 protein is CATQQGLYQETQYF. For the CDR3, the DNA is TGCGCCACGCAACAGGGGTTGTACCAAGAGACCCAGTACTTC.

This clone occurred once. This chain connects TRBV7-2 to TRBJ2-2; the D is unclear. V was pared by 5 bases and J by 10 bases, with 23 bases between. CDR3 length: 16 amino acids. Germline V gene sequence: CDR1 SGHTA, CDR2 FQGNSA. The CDR3 DNA reads as TGTGCCAGCAGCCCATCGGCGGCCACAAATAGGGTGGAGCTGTTTTTT. Translated, it gives CASSPSAATNRVELFF.

The chain joins TRBV10-1 to TRBJ2-6; no firm D call. The germline V gene has CDR1 WNHNN and CDR2 SYGVQD (reference sequence). The CDR3 is 13 residues long. Trimming shortened V by 8 bases and J by 4 bases, and 9 bases separated the two germline ends. CDR3 nucleotide sequence: TGCGCCAGCGGGGTCGACGGGGCCAACGTCCTGACTTTC. Its protein is CASGVDGANVLTF.

This clone was counted a single time. This chain links TRBV6-5 with TRBJ1-2; 7 bases match TRBD1. With V trimmed by 5 bases and J by 5 bases, 8 bases remained unmatched. Germline CDR1 reads MNHEY; CDR2 reads SVGAGI. This CDR3 region has 14 residues. In DNA, the CDR3 is TGTGCCAGCAGTAGGGGGGGACAGTCTTATGGCTACACCTTC. Its protein is CASSRGGQSYGYTF.

The J gene is TRBJ2-2, the V gene TRBV5-6, with D possibly being TRBD1 (6 bases). Germline CDR1 is SGHDT and CDR2 is YYEEEE. V was pared by 0 bases and J by 3 bases, with 12 bases between. The CDR3 has 16 amino acids. CDR3 bases: TGTGCCAGCAGCTTGGAGGGGCAGGGGTACACCGGGGAGCTGTTTTTT. It is translated as CASSLEGQGYTGELFF. The variable domain in full, with the rest retrieved from reference TRBV5-6 and TRBJ2-2, is DAGVTQSPTHLIKTRGQQVTLRCSPKSGHDTVSWYQQALGQGPQFIFQYYEEEERQRGNFPDRFSGHQFPNYSSELNVNALLLGDSALYLCASSLEGQGYTGELFFGEGSRLTVL.

The chain couples TRBV28 to TRBJ1-4; 9 positions agree with TRBD1. V dropped 8 bases and J dropped 8; count of bases not matched to a gene: 9. The V gene's germline CDR1 is MDHEN and CDR2 SYDVKM. The CDR3 has 14 residues. CDR3 DNA: TGTGCCAGCGGGGACAGGGAGGAGGGGGAAAAACTGTTTTTT. This translates into CASGDREEGEKLFF.

The chain is built from TRBV2 and TRBJ1-4; TRBD1 is a possible D gene (5 bases). This CDR3 has 14 amino acids. The V end was cut by 3 bases, the J end by 7 bases, with 12 bases between. Germline CDR1 is SNHLY and CDR2 is FYNNEI. CDR3 loop: CASSDETVGEKLFF. DNA for the CDR3: TGTGCCAGCAGTGATGAGACAGTAGGTGAAAAACTGTTTTTT.

This clone was picked up one time. Other DNA sequences in this specimen translate into the identical CDR3. The CDR3 spells CASSLGRETQYF. The CDR3 nucleotides read TGTGCCAGCAGCTTAGGAAGAGAGACCCAGTACTTC. The chain combines TRBV7-2 with TRBJ2-5, with unresolved D. This CDR3 has 12 amino acids. V was trimmed by 1 base and J by 4 bases, leaving 4 bases between them. CDR1 is SGHTA, CDR2 FQGNSA, per germline.

CDR3 protein: CANDTPSSGNTIYF. The CDR3 nucleotides read TGTGCCAATGACACGCCGTCCTCTGGAAACACCATATATTTT. The gene calls are TRBV27 and TRBJ1-3; D is uncertain. Germline loops: CDR1 MNHEY, CDR2 SMNVEV (reference sequence). V lost 10 bases and J lost 0, with 13 bases in between. The CDR3 is 14 residues long.

As concerns this clone: The sample has other DNA sequences that encode this CDR3 too. V and J are TRBV14 and TRBJ2-1; TRBD2 agrees at 11 bases. Germline V gene sequence: CDR1 SGHDN, CDR2 FVKESK. Losses at the gene ends were 1 base for V and 1 base for J; bases not matched to a gene: 0. This CDR3 is built from 16 residues. CDR3 loop: CASSQVAGGSYNEQFF. The CDR3 bases are TGTGCCAGCAGCCAAGTAGCGGGAGGGTCCTACAATGAGCAGTTCTTC.

This sequence joins TRBV19 and TRBJ1-2; D may be TRBD1 (5 bases). This CDR3 region has 14 residues. Germline loops: CDR1 LNHDA, CDR2 SQIVND (reference sequence). The V end lost 4 bases, the J end lost 5 bases, and 14 bases lay between the germline ends. As DNA, the CDR3 is TGTGCCAGTAGTAGAACCGGGACGTTATATGGCTACACCTTC. This sequence encodes CASSRTGTLYGYTF.

In this sample, this clone turned up a few times. The rearrangement joins TRBV5-1 to TRBJ2-1; 7 bases agree with TRBD2. Germline loops: CDR1 SGHRS, CDR2 YFSETQ. The CDR3 extends over 15 amino acids. After removal of 4 bases from V and 3 bases from J, the junction contained 7 bases not matched to a gene. CDR3 nucleotides: TGCGCCAGCAGCCCCCGGGCTAGCGGCTACAATGAGCAGTTCTTC. It specifies CASSPRASGYNEQFF.

J is TRBJ2-5 and V is TRBV18; D is possibly TRBD1 (6 bases). The CDR3 has 14 residues. V lost 3 bases, J lost 2 bases, and 10 bases lay in between. CDR1 is KGHSH, CDR2 LQKENI, per germline. The CDR3 loop reads CASSPARGQETQYF. The CDR3 nucleotides read TGTGCCAGCTCACCCGCCAGGGGTCAAGAGACCCAGTACTTC.

This clone was detected only once. The chain combines TRBV11-2 with TRBJ2-1; D is possibly TRBD1 or TRBD2 (6 bases each). Germline V gene sequence: CDR1 SGHAT, CDR2 FQNNGV. The V gene lost 4 bases and the J gene lost 14 bases, with 18 bases spanning the gap. The length of the CDR3 is 13 residues. In DNA form, the CDR3 reads TGTGCCAGCAGCTCCCCACTAGCAGGGGTAGAGTTCTTC. Its protein product is CASSSPLAGVEFF. The entire variable domain, with the rest obtained from reference TRBV11-2 and TRBJ2-1, is as follows: EAGVAQSPRYKIIEKRQSVAFWCNPISGHATLYWYQQILGQGPKLLIQFQNNGVVDDSQLPKDRFSAERLKGVDSTLKIQPAKLEDSAVYLCASSSPLAGVEFFGPGTRLTVL.

The V call is TRBV5-6, the J call TRBJ2-5; D ambiguous. CDR1 and CDR2 (germline): SGHDT, YYEEEE. Trimming pared 0 bases from V and 4 bases from J, leaving 7 bases between. The CDR3 is 13 residues long. CDR3 nucleotide sequence: TGTGCCAGCAGCTTGGCCAATGGAGAGACCCAGTACTTC. Its protein is CASSLANGETQYF.

Regarding this clone: The same CDR3 is also encoded by other DNA sequences in this sample. As DNA, the CDR3 is TGTGCCATCAGTGAGTCGCCCGGTCAGCCCCAGCATTTT. Residues: CAISESPGQPQHF. V is TRBV10-3 and J is TRBJ1-5; D is uncertain. Germline V lookup: CDR1 ENHRY, CDR2 SYGVKD. V lost 0 bases and J 6 bases, leaving 6 bases between the germline ends. The CDR3 consists of 13 residues.

This rearrangement joins TRBV9 to TRBJ2-3, with D perhaps assigned TRBD1 or TRBD2 (5 bases each). The length of the CDR3 is 16 residues. Looked up from germline, CDR1 is SGDLS and CDR2 is YYNGEE. Trimming shortened V by 3 bases and J by 0 bases, and 14 bases separated the two germline ends. DNA for the CDR3: TGTGCCAGCAGCGCTCGCTCCGGGACGAGCACAGATACGCAGTATTTT. The encoded protein is CASSARSGTSTDTQYF.

The V gene is TRBV30, the J gene TRBJ2-3; TRBD1 aligns across 8 bases. J lost 0 bases, V lost 6 bases, and 5 bases had no gene match. This CDR3 spans 14 amino acids. The germline V gene has CDR1 GTSNPN and CDR2 SVGIG (reference sequence). The CDR3 bases are TGTGCCTGCTCGTGGACAGGGAGCACAGATACGCAGTATTTT. It encodes CACSWTGSTDTQYF.

This sequence joins TRBV27 and TRBJ2-3, with a possible D match to TRBD2 (5 bases). The V end was cut by 5 bases, the J end by 0 bases, with 12 bases between. Per germline, CDR1 MNHEY and CDR2 SMNVEV (reference sequence). This CDR3 spans 15 amino acids. The chain's CDR3 is CASSLGLGSTDTQYF. The CDR3 bases are TGTGCCAGCAGTCTAGGACTGGGGAGCACAGATACGCAGTATTTT.